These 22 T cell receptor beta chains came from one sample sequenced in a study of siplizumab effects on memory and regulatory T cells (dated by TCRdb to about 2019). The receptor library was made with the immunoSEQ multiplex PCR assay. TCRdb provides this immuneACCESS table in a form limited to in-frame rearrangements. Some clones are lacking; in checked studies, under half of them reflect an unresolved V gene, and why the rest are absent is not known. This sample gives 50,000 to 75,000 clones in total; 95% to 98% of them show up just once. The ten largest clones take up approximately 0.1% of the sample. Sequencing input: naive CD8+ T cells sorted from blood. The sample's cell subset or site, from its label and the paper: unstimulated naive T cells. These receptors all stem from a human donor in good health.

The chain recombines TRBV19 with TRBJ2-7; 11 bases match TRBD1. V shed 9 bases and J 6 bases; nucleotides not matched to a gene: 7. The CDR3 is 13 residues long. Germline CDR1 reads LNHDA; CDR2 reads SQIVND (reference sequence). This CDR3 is CASHGQGAGEQYF. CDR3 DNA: TGTGCCAGCCACGGACAGGGGGCCGGCGAGCAGTACTTC.

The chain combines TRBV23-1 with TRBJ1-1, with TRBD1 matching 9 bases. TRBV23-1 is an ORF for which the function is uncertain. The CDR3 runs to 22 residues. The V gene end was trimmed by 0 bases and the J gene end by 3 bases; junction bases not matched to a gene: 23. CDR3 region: CASSQSGHRDRDLAGVYTEAFF. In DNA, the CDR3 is TGCGCCAGCAGTCAATCGGGACACCGGGACAGGGACCTTGCAGGGGTGTACACTGAAGCTTTCTTT.

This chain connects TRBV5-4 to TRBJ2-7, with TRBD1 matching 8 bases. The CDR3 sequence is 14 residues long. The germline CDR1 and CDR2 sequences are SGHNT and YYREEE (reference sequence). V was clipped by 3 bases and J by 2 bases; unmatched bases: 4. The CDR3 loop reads CASSSGTGPYEQYF. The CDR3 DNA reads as TGTGCCAGCAGCTCTGGGACAGGTCCCTACGAGCAGTACTTC.

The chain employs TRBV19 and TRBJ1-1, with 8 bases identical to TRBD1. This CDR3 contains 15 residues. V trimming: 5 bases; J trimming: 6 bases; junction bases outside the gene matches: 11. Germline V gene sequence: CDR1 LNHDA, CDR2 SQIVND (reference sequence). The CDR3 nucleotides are TGTGCCAGTAGTTTGGTCCTCGGACAGGGAGCTGAAGCTTTCTTT. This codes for CASSLVLGQGAEAFF.

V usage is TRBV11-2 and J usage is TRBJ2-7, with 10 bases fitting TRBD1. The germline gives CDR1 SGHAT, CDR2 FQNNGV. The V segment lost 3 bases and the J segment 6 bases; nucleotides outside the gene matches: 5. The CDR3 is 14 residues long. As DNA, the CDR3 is TGTGCCAGCAGCTTCGGACAGGGGGTAATCGAGCAGTACTTC. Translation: CASSFGQGVIEQYF.

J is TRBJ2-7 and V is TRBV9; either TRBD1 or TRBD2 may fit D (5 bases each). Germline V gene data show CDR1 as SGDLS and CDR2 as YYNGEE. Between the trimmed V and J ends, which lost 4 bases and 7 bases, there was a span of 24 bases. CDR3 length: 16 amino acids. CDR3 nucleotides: TGTGCCAGCAGCTCTCCCAGGGTGGGGACCTCCCCGGAGCAGTACTTC. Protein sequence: CASSSPRVGTSPEQYF.

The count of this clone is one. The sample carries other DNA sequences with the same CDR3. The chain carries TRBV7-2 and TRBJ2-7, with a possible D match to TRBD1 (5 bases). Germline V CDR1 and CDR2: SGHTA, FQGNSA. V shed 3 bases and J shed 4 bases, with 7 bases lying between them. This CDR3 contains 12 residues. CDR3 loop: CASSFQGYEQYF. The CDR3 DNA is TGTGCCAGCAGCTTTCAGGGTTACGAGCAGTACTTC.

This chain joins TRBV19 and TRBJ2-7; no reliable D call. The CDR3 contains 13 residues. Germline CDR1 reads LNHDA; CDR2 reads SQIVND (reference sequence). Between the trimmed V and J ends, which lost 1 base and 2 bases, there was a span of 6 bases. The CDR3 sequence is CASSIGPAYEQYF. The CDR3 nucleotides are TGTGCCAGTAGTATAGGCCCAGCCTACGAGCAGTACTTC.

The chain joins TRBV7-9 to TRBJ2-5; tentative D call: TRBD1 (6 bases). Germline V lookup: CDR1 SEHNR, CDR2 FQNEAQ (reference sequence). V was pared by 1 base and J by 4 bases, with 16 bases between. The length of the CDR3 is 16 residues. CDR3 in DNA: TGTGCCAGCAGCTTAGGGGGGACAAGGGATGGAGAGACCCAGTACTTC. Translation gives CASSLGGTRDGETQYF. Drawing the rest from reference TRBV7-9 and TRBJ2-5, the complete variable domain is DTGVSQNPRHKITKRGQNVTFRCDPISEHNRLYWYRQTLGQGPEFLTYFQNEAQLEKSRLLSDRFSAERPKGSFSTLEIQRTEQGDSAMYLCASSLGGTRDGETQYFGPGTRLLVL.

The CDR3 region has the DNA TGTGCCAGCAGCGTAGAGGCAGGCCTAGCCTACGAGCAGTACTTC. This gives the protein CASSVEAGLAYEQYF. The rearrangement uses TRBV9 and TRBJ2-7; D is unclear. CDR1 SGDLS and CDR2 YYNGEE come from the germline V gene. V shed 0 bases and J shed 2 bases, with 12 bases lying between them. This CDR3 is built from 15 residues. The full variable domain, rest sourced from reference TRBV9 and TRBJ2-7, is DSGVTQTPKHLITATGQRVTLRCSPRSGDLSVYWYQQSLDQGLQFLIQYYNGEERAKGNILERFSAQQFPDLHSELNLSSLELGDSALYFCASSVEAGLAYEQYFGPGTRLTVT.

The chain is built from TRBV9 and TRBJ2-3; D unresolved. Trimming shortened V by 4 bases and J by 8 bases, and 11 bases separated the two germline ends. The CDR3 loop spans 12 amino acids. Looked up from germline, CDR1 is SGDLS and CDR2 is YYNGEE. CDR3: CASSPPSSTQYF. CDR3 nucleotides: TGTGCCAGCAGCCCCCCGAGTAGTACGCAGTATTTT.

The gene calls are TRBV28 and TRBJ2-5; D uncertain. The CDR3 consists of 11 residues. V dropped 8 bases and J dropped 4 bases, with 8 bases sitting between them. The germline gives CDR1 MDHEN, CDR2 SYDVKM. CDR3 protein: CASRWGETQYF. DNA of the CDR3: TGTGCCAGCCGGTGGGGAGAGACCCAGTACTTC.

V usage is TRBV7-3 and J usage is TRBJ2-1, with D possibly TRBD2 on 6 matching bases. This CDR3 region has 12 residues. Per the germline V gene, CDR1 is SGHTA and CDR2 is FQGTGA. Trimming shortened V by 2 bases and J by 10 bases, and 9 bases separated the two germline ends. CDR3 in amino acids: CASSLPAGEQFF. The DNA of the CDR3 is TGTGCCAGCAGCTTACCGGCGGGGGAGCAGTTCTTC.

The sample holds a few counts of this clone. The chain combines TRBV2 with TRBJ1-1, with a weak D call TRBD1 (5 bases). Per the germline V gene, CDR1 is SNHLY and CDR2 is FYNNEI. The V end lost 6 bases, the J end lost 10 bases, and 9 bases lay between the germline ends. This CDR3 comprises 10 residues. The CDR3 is CASSERGAFF. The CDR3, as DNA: TGTGCCAGCAGCGAGAGGGGAGCTTTCTTT. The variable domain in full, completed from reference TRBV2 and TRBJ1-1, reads EPEVTQTPSHQVTQMGQEVILRCVPISNHLYFYWYRQILGQKVEFLVSFYNNEISEKSEIFDDQFSVERPDGSNFTLKIRSTKLEDSAMYFCASSERGAFFGQGTRLTVV.

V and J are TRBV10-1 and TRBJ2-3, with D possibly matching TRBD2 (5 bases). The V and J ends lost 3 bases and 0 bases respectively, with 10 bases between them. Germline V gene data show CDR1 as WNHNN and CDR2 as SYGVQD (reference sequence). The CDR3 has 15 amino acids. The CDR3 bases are TGCGCCAGCAGTGATTCTAGCAGTAGCACAGATACGCAGTATTTT. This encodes CASSDSSSSTDTQYF.

The CDR3 coding sequence is TGTGCCAGCAGGGGAGACGGCTACTCCTACGAGCAGTACTTC. Translated: CASRGDGYSYEQYF. The rearrangement links TRBV28 to TRBJ2-7, with D perhaps TRBD2 (5 bases). The germline V gene encodes CDR1 MDHEN and CDR2 SYDVKM. The CDR3 contains 14 residues. The V and J ends lost 6 bases and 0 bases respectively, with 12 bases between them.

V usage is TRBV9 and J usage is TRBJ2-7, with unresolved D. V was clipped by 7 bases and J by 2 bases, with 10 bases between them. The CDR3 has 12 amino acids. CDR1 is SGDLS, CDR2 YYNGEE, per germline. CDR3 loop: CASGRGAYEQYF. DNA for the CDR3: TGTGCCAGCGGTCGTGGGGCCTACGAGCAGTACTTC.

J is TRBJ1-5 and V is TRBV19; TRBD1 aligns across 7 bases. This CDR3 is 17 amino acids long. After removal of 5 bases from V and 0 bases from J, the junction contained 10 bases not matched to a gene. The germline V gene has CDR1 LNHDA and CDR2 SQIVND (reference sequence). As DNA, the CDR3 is TGTGCCAGTAGTGCTGAGACAGGGCTGTATAGCAATCAGCCCCAGCATTTT. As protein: CASSAETGLYSNQPQHF.

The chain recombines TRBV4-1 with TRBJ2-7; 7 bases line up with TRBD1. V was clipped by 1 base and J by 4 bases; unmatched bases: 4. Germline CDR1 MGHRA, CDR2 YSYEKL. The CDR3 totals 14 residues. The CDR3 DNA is TGCGCCAGCAGCCAAGTAGGGGGCGGGTACGAGCAGTACTTC. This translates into CASSQVGGGYEQYF.

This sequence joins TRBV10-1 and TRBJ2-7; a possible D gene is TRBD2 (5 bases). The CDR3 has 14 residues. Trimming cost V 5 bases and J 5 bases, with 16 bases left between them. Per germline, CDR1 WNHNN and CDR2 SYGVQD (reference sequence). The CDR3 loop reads CASSPFGLANEQYF. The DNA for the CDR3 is TGCGCCAGCAGTCCCTTCGGCCTAGCAAACGAGCAGTACTTC.

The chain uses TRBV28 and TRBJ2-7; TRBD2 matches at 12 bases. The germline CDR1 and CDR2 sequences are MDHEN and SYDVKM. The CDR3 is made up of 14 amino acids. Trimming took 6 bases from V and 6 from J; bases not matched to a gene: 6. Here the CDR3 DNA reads TGTGCCAGCAGCCCGACTAGCGGGGGAGCCGAGCAGTACTTC. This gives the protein CASSPTSGGAEQYF.

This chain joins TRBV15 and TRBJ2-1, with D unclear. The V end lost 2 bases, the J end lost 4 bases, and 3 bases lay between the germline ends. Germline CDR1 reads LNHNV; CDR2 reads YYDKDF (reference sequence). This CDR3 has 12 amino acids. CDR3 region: CATSRLYNEQFF. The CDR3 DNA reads TGTGCCACCAGCAGACTATACAATGAGCAGTTCTTC.